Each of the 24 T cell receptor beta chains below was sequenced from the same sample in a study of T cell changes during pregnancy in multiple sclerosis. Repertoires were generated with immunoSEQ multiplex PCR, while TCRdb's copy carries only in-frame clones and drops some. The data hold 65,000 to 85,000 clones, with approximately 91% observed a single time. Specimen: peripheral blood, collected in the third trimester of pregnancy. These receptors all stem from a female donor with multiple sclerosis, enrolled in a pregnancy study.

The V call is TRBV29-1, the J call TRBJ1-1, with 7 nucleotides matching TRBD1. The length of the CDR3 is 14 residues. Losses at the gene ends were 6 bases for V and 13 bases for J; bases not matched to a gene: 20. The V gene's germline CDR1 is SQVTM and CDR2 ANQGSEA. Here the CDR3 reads CSVDRPGHRGGDFF. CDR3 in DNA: TGCAGCGTCGATCGACCGGGACACAGGGGTGGGGATTTCTTT.

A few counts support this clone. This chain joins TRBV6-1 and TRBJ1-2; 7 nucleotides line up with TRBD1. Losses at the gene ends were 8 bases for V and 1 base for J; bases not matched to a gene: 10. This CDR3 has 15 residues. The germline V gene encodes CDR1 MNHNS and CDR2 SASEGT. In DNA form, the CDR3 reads TGTGCCAGCGGGACCGGGACAGAGGATAACTATGGCTACACCTTC. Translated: CASGTGTEDNYGYTF.

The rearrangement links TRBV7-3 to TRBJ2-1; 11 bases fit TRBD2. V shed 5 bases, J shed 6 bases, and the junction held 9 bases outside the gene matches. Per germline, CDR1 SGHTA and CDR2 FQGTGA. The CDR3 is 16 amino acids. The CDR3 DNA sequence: TGTGCCAGCAGCCCGGTAGCGGGGGGGCTGAGCAATGAGCAGTTCTTC. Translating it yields CASSPVAGGLSNEQFF.

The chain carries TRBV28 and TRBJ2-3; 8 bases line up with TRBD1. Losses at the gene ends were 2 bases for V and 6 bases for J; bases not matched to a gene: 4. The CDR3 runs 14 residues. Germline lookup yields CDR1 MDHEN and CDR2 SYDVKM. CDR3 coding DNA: TGTGCCAGCAGTTTACAGGGGGCAAGGGATACGCAGTATTTT. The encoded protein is CASSLQGARDTQYF.

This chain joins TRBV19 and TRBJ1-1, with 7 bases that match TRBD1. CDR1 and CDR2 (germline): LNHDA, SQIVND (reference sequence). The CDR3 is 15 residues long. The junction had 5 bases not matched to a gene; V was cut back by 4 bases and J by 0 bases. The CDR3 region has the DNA TGTGCCAGTAGTACGGGACAGTTCATGAACACTGAAGCTTTCTTT. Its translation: CASSTGQFMNTEAFF.

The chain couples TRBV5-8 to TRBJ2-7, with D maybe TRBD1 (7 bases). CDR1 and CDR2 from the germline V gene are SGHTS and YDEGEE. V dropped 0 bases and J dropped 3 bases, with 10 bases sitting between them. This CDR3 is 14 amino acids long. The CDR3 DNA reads TGTGCCAGCAGCTTGGTCAGGGGGGACTACGAGCAGTACTTC. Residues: CASSLVRGDYEQYF. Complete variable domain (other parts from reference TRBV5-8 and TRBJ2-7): EAGVTQSPTHLIKTRGQQATLRCSPISGHTSVYWYQQALGLGLQFLLWYDEGEERNRGNFPPRFSGRQFPNYSSELNVNALELEDSALYLCASSLVRGDYEQYFGPGTRLTVT.

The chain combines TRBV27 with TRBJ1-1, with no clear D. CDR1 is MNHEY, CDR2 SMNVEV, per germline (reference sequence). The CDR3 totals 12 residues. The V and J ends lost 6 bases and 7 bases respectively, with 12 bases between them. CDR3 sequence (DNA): TGTGCCAGCAGGACCGCGGTGAGTGAAGCTTTCTTT. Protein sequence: CASRTAVSEAFF.

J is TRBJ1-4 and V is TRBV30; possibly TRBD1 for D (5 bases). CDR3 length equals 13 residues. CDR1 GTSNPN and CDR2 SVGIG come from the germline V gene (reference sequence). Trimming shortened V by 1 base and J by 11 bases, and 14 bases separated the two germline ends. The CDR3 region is CAWSGEREGKLFF. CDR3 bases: TGTGCCTGGAGTGGGGAAAGGGAGGGGAAACTGTTTTTT.

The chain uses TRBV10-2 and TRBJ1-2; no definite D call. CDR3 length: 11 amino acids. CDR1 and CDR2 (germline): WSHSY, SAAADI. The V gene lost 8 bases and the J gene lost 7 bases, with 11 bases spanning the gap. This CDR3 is CASGREVGYTF. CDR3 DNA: TGCGCCAGCGGGAGAGAGGTTGGCTACACCTTC.

As DNA, the CDR3 is TGTGCCAGCAGTCCGGCCCAGGGGAACACTGAAGCTTTCTTT. Translating it yields CASSPAQGNTEAFF. The chain links TRBV5-6 to TRBJ1-1; D might be TRBD1 (5 bases). The germline V and J ends were trimmed by 5 bases and 1 base, with 12 bases remaining between them. Germline loops: CDR1 SGHDT, CDR2 YYEEEE. The CDR3 is made up of 14 amino acids.

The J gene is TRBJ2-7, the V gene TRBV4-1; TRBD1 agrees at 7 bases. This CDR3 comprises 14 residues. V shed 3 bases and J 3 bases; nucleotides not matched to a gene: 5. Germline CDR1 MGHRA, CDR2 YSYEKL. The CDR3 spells CASSHRDSFYEQYF. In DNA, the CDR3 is TGCGCCAGCAGCCACCGGGACAGCTTCTACGAGCAGTACTTC.

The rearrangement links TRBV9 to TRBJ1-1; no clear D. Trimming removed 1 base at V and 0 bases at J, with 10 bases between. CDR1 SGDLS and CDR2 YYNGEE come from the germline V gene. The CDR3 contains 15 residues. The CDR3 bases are TGTGCCAGCAGCGTATTCAGCGGCTTGAACACTGAAGCTTTCTTT. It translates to CASSVFSGLNTEAFF.

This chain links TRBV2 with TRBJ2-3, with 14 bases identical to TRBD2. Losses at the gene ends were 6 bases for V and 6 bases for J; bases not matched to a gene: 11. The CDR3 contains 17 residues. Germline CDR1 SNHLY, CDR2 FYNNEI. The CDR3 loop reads CASRMTSGGALADTQYF. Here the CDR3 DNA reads TGTGCCAGCAGAATGACTAGCGGGGGGGCCTTGGCGGATACGCAGTATTTT.

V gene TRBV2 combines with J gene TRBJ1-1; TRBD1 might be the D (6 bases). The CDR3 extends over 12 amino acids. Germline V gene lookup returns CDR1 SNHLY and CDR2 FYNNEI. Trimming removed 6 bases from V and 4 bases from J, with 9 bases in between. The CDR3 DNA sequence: TGTGCCAGCAGGGACAGAGGCACTGAAGCTTTCTTT. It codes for CASRDRGTEAFF.

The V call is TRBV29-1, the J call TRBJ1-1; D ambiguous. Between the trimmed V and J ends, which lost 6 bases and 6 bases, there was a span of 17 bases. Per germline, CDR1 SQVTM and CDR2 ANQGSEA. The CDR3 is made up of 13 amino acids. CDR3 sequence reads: CSVSPGFSSEAFF. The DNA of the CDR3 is TGCAGCGTGTCTCCGGGGTTTTCTTCTGAAGCTTTCTTT.

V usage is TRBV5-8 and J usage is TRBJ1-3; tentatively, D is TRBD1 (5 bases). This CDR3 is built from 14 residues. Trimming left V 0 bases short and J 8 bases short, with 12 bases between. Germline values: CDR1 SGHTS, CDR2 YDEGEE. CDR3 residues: CASSLEAGRYTIYF. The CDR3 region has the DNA TGTGCCAGCAGCTTGGAGGCAGGGCGTTACACCATATATTTT.

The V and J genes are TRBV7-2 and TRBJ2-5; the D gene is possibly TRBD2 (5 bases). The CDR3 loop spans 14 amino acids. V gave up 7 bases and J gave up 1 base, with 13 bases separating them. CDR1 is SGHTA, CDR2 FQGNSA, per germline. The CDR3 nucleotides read TGTGCCAGCACCGAATTGGGAGCCCAAGAGACCCAGTACTTC. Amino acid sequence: CASTELGAQETQYF. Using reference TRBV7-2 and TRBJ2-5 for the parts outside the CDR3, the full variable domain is GAGVSQSPSNKVTEKGKDVELRCDPISGHTALYWYRQSLGQGLEFLIYFQGNSAPDKSGLPSDRFSAERTGGSVSTLTIQRTQQEDSAVYLCASTELGAQETQYFGPGTRLLVL.

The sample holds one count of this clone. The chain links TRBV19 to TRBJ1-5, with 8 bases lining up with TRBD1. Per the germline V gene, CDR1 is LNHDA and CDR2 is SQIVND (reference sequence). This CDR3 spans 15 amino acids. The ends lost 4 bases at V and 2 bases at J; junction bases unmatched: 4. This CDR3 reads CASSTDRVGNQPQHF. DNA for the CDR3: TGTGCCAGTAGTACGGACAGGGTAGGCAATCAGCCCCAGCATTTT.

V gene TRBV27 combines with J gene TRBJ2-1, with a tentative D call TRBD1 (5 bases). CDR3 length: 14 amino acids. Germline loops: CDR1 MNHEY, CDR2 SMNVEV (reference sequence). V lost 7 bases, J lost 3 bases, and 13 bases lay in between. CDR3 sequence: CASKTRDGYNEQFF. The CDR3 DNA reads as TGTGCCAGCAAGACCAGGGATGGCTACAATGAGCAGTTCTTC.

The CDR3 here is CASSFGLAGGNEQFF. The CDR3 coding sequence is TGTGCCAGCAGCTTCGGACTAGCGGGTGGGAATGAGCAGTTCTTC. The genes are TRBV5-4 and TRBJ2-1; the match to TRBD2 covers 11 bases. The CDR3 has 15 residues. Trimming removed 2 bases from V and 7 bases from J; junction bases left unmatched: 5. Looked up from germline, CDR1 is SGHNT and CDR2 is YYREEE (reference sequence).

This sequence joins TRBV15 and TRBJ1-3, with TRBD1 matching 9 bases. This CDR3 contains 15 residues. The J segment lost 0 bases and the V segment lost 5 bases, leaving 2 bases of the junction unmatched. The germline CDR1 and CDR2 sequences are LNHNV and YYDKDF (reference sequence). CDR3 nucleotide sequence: TGTGCCACCAGCCAGGACAGGGGCTCTGGAAACACCATATATTTT. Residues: CATSQDRGSGNTIYF.

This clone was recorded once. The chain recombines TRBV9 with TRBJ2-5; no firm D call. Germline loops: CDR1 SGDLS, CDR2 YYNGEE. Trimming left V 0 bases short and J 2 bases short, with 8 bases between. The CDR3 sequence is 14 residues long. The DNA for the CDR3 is TGTGCCAGCAGCGTAGGGGCCGGTCAAGAGACCCAGTACTTC. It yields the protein CASSVGAGQETQYF. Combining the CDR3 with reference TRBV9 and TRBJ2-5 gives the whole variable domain DSGVTQTPKHLITATGQRVTLRCSPRSGDLSVYWYQQSLDQGLQFLIQYYNGEERAKGNILERFSAQQFPDLHSELNLSSLELGDSALYFCASSVGAGQETQYFGPGTRLLVL.

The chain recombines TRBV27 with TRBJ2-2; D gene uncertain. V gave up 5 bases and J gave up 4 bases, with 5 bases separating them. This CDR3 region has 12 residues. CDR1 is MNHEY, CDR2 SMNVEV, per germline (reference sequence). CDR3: CASSPITGELFF. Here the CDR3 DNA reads TGTGCCAGCAGTCCCATCACCGGGGAGCTGTTTTTT.

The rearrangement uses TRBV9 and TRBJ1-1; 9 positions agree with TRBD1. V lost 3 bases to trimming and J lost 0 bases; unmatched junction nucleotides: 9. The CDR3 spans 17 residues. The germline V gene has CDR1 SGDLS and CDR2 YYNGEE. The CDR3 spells CASSGTRDRELNTEAFF. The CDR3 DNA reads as TGTGCCAGCAGCGGGACGAGGGACAGGGAATTGAACACTGAAGCTTTCTTT.